The subject of this entry is one T cell receptor (beta chain). The antigen remains unidentified. Produced via immunoSEQ multiplex PCR; TCRdb's table is partial and in-frame only. The sample consists of 95,000 to 150,000 clones, 80% to 90% of them appearing once. The CDR3 runs 16 residues. Losses at the gene ends were 5 bases for V and 2 bases for J; bases not matched to a gene: 9. In germline, CDR1 is SEHNR, CDR2 FQNEAQ (reference sequence). This entry comes from a study of T cell responses to AZD1222 COVID-19 vaccine. General study findings and limits: The study reported that nearly half of spike-specific TCRs target unmutated variant regions. Once two AZD1222 doses were given, Spike-specific TCR breadth and depth went up. Only six people who got AZD1222 tested seropositive at baseline. Repertoires were collected only later (after the peak T cell response had occurred).

The sample consisted of peripheral blood, taken on day 0 of AZD1222 vaccination. J is TRBJ1-2 and V is TRBV7-9, with 9 bases lining up with TRBD1. The TCR was taken from an adult in good health. The CDR3 here is CASSRNRDRVNYGYTF. CDR3 coding DNA: TGTGCCAGCAGCCGTAATCGGGACAGGGTCAACTATGGCTACACCTTC. The full variable domain, its missing parts supplied by reference TRBV7-9 and TRBJ1-2, is DTGVSQNPRHKITKRGQNVTFRCDPISEHNRLYWYRQTLGQGPEFLTYFQNEAQLEKSRLLSDRFSAERPKGSFSTLEIQRTEQGDSAMYLCASSRNRDRVNYGYTFGSGTRLTVV.